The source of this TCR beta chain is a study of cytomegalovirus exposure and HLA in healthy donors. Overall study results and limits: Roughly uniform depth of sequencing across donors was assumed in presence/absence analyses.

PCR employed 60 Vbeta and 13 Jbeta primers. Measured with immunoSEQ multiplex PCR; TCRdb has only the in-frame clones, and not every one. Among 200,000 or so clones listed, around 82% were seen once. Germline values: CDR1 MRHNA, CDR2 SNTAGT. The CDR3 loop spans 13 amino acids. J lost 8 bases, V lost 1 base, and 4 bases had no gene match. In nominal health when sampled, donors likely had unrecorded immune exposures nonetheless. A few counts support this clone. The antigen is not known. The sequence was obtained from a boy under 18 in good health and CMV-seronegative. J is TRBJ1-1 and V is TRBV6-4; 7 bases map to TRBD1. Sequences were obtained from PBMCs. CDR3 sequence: CASSDLPTGEAFF. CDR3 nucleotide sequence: TGTGCCAGCAGTGACTTGCCGACAGGGGAAGCTTTCTTT.